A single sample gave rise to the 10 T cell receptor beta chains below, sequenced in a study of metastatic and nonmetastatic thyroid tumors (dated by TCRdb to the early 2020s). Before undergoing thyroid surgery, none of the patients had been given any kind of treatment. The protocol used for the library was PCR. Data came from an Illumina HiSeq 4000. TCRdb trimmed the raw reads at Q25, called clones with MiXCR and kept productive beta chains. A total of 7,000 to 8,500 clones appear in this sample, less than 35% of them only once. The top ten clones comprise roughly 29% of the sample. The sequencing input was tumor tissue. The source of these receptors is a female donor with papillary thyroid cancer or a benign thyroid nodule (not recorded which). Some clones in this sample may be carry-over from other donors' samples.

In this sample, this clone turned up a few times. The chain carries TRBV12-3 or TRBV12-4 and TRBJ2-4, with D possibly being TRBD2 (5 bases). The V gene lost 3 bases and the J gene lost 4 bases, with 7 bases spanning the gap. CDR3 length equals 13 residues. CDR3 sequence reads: CASSFGGKNIQYF. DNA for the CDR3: TGTGCCAGCAGTTTCGGCGGGAAAAACATTCAGTACTTC.

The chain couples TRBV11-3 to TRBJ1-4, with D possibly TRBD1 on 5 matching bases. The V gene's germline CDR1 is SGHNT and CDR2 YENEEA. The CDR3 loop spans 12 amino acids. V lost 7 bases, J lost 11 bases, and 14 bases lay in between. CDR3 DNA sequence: TGTGCCAGCACATCCGAGGGGAATAAACTGTTTTTT. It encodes CASTSEGNKLFF.

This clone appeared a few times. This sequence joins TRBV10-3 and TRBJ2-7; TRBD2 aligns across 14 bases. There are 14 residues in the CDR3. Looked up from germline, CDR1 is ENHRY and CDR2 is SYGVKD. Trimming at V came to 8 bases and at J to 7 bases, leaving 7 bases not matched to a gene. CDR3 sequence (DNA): TGTGCCATCGGGGGACTAGCGGGGGAGGGAGAGCAGTACTTC. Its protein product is CAIGGLAGEGEQYF.

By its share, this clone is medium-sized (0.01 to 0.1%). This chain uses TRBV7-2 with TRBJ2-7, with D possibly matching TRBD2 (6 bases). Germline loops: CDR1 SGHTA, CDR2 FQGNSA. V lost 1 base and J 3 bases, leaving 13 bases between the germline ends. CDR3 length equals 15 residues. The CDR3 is CASSLVMGGDYEQYF. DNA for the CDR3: TGTGCCAGCAGCTTAGTAATGGGGGGAGACTACGAGCAGTACTTC.

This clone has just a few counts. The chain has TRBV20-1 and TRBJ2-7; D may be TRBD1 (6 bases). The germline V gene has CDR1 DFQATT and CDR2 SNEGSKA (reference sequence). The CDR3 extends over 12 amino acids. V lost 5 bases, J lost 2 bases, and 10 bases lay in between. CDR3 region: CSAGGQTYEQYF. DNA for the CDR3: TGCAGTGCTGGCGGACAGACCTACGAGCAGTACTTC.

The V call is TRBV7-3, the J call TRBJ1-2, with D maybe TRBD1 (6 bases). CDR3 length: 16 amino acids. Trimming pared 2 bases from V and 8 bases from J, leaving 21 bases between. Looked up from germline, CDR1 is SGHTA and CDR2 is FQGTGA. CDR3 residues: CASSLGGGRTFFGYTF. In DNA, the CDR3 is TGTGCCAGCAGCTTAGGTGGGGGCAGGACCTTCTTCGGCTACACCTTC. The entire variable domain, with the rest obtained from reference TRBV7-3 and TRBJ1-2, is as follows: GAGVSQTPSNKVTEKGKYVELRCDPISGHTALYWYRQSLGQGPEFLIYFQGTGAADDSGLPNDRFFAVRPEGSVSTLKIQRTERGDSAVYLCASSLGGGRTFFGYTFGSGTRLTVV.

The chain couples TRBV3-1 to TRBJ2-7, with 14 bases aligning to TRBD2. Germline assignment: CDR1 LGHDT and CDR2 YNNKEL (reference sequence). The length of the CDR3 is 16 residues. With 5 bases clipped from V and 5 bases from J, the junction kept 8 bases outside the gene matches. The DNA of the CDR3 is TGTGCCAGCAGCTCCTCCGGGACTAGCGGGAGTGACGAGCAGTACTTC. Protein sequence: CASSSSGTSGSDEQYF.

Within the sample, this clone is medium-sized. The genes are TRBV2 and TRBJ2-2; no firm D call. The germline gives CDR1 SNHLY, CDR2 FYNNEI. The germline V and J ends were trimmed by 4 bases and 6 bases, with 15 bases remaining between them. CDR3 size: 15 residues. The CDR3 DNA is TGTGCCAGCAGTGCAGGTACAACCCGCGCCGGGGAGCTGTTTTTT. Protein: CASSAGTTRAGELFF.

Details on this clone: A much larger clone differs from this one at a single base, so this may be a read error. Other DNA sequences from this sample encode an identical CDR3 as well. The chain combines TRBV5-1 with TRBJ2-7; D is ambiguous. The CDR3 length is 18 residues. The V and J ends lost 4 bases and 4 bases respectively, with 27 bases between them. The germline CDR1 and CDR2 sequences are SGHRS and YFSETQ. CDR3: CASSEGTAGVAARYEQYF. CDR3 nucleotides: TGCGCCAGCAGCGAAGGTACCGCCGGAGTAGCCGCTCGGTACGAGCAGTACTTC.

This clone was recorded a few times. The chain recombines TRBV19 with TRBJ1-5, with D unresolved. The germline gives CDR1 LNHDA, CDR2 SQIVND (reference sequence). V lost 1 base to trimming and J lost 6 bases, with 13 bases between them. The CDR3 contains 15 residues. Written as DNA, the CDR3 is TGTGCCAGTAGTATAGTTGCAGCGGTACCTCAGCCCCAGCATTTT. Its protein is CASSIVAAVPQPQHF.